These 16 T cell receptor beta chains came from one sample sequenced in a study of CXCR3-negative and CXCR3-positive naive CD8 T cells. cDNA libraries for TRB were generated by 5' RACE incorporating UMI labels. TCRdb re-analyzed the 5' RACE reads; it lists each CDR3 protein once, without DNA. The sample has about 56,000 distinct CDR3 sequences, and its top ten clones hold around 20%. What was sequenced was memory CD8+ T cells from blood. All receptors derive from a human donor in good health. Some clones in this sample may be carry-over from other donors' samples.

This sequence joins TRBV7-2 and TRBJ2-7; TCRdb calls TRBD1, which cannot be checked without DNA. Germline V gives CDR1 SGHTA, CDR2 FQGNSA. This CDR3 comprises 14 residues. CDR3 residues: CASSLAGVGYEQYF.

V usage is TRBV19 and J usage is TRBJ2-7; TCRdb gives TRBD2 as the D gene, but with no DNA this cannot be confirmed. The CDR3 consists of 16 residues. Germline assignment: CDR1 LNHDA and CDR2 SQIVND (reference sequence). The CDR3 loop reads CASSIARTSFAYEQYF.

The genes are TRBV6-1 and TRBJ2-7. There are 15 residues in the CDR3. CDR1 MNHNS and CDR2 SASEGT come from the germline V gene. CDR3 loop: CASSEVVAFSYEQYF.

This chain uses TRBV7-9 with TRBJ2-1; the TRBD2 assignment by TCRdb is unverifiable without DNA. CDR3 length: 15 residues. Per the germline V gene, CDR1 is SEHNR and CDR2 is FQNEAQ (reference sequence). CDR3 region: CASSFHWTSHNEQFF.

This chain links TRBV4-3 with TRBJ2-1; TCRdb outputs TRBD2, but without DNA this stays unchecked. CDR3 length: 14 amino acids. CDR1 and CDR2 from the germline V gene are LGHNA and YSLEER. CDR3: CASSPSTGGNEQFF.

The chain carries TRBV7-3 and TRBJ1-1. The CDR3 covers 13 residues. Germline CDR1 is SGHTA and CDR2 is FQGTGA. The CDR3 loop is CASSSGVNTEAFF.

This rearrangement joins TRBV6-5 to TRBJ2-7. CDR3 size: 14 residues. The V gene's germline CDR1 is MNHEY and CDR2 SVGAGI. The CDR3 spells CASSYRTDSYEQYF.

The J gene is TRBJ1-1, the V gene TRBV9; TCRdb's D call of TRBD1 is untestable without DNA. Germline CDR1 SGDLS, CDR2 YYNGEE. CDR3 length equals 16 residues. The CDR3 here is CASSVSGGTVNTEAFF. The full variable domain, in which reference TRBV9 and TRBJ1-1 provide the parts outside the CDR3, is DSGVTQTPKHLITATGQRVTLRCSPRSGDLSVYWYQQSLDQGLQFLIQYYNGEERAKGNILERFSAQQFPDLHSELNLSSLELGDSALYFCASSVSGGTVNTEAFFGQGTRLTVV.

This CDR3 reads CASRESTGGQETQYF. This rearrangement joins TRBV12-3 or TRBV12-4 to TRBJ2-5. The CDR3 is 15 amino acids.

The chain joins TRBV6-2 or TRBV6-3 to TRBJ1-1; there is no DNA to check the TCRdb D call of TRBD1. Looked up from germline, CDR1 is MNHEY and CDR2 is SVGEGT. There are 11 residues in the CDR3. CDR3: CASSYQGEAFF.

The chain carries TRBV6-1 and TRBJ2-7; TCRdb proposes TRBD1, but this gene call is untestable without DNA. CDR3 length equals 14 residues. Per germline, CDR1 MNHNS and CDR2 SASEGT. Here the CDR3 reads CASSETRTVDEQYF.

This chain links TRBV3-1 with TRBJ2-7. The germline V gene encodes CDR1 LGHDT and CDR2 YNNKEL (reference sequence). CDR3 length: 12 amino acids. The CDR3 loop is CASSHSSYEQYF.

V and J are TRBV29-1 and TRBJ2-7; TCRdb's D call, TRBD2, is unchecked because there is no DNA. CDR1 and CDR2 from the germline V gene are SQVTM and ANQGSEA. The CDR3 is made up of 12 amino acids. CDR3 loop: CSVTSGGYEQYF.

This chain uses TRBV2 with TRBJ1-2. The CDR3 has 14 amino acids. Germline-derived CDR1 and CDR2 are SNHLY and FYNNEI. The CDR3 protein is CASSESTVNYGYTF.

This chain connects TRBV6-2 or TRBV6-3 to TRBJ2-2; the TRBD1 assignment by TCRdb is unverifiable without DNA. The V gene's germline CDR1 is MNHEY and CDR2 SVGEGT. This CDR3 has 12 residues. The CDR3 loop reads CATDRATGELFF.

The chain uses TRBV5-1 and TRBJ2-7; the TCRdb call, TRBD1, lacks DNA for checking. The germline V gene has CDR1 SGHRS and CDR2 YFSETQ. This CDR3 has 18 residues. The CDR3 spells CASSLLPNGGGQSYEQYF.